These 23 T cell receptor beta chains were all obtained from the same sample, sequenced in a study of early T cells in non-severe SARS-CoV-2 infection. TCRdb processed the 5' RACE reads anew with MiXCR; each CDR3 protein has one entry. The table has 83,000 or so distinct CDR3 sequences, 10% seen once; the top ten hold around 8%. The specimen was whole blood, collected at baseline. These receptors were collected from an adult who was a healthcare worker with PCR-confirmed SARS-CoV-2 infection or an uninfected control (not recorded which).

In this sample, this clonotype turned up a few times. The V gene is TRBV4-1, the J gene TRBJ1-4; D not resolved. The CDR3 length is 16 residues. The germline CDR1 and CDR2 sequences are MGHRA and YSYEKL. Trimming took off 0 bases at V and 7 bases at J, with 15 bases between the two ends. The CDR3 is CASSQDPLGVSEKLFF. CDR3 sequence (DNA): TGCGCCAGCAGCCAAGATCCGCTCGGGGTTTCTGAAAAACTGTTTTTT.

Many counts were recorded for this clonotype. The V gene is TRBV30, the J gene TRBJ1-2; D is unclear. Trimming stripped 5 bases from V and 6 bases from J, with 16 bases between. The CDR3 has 13 amino acids. Germline V CDR1 and CDR2: GTSNPN, SVGIG (reference sequence). The CDR3 reads CAWFSLTPNGYTF. In DNA form, the CDR3 reads TGTGCCTGGTTCTCCCTTACACCAAATGGCTACACCTTC.

A few counts support this clonotype. The chain couples TRBV6-6 to TRBJ2-7, with D possibly being TRBD1 or TRBD2 (5 bases each). From germline, CDR1 is MNHNY and CDR2 SVGAGI (reference sequence). V was cut by 1 base and J by 6 bases, with 10 bases left in between. This CDR3 contains 13 residues. This CDR3 reads CASSYFRDGEQYF. The CDR3 DNA reads TGTGCCAGCAGTTACTTCAGGGACGGCGAGCAGTACTTC.

This clonotype was seen more than once but under ten times. V is TRBV18 and J is TRBJ1-6, with 8 bases aligning to TRBD1. The CDR3 extends over 15 amino acids. V shed 3 bases and J 5 bases; nucleotides not matched to a gene: 3. The V gene's germline CDR1 is KGHSH and CDR2 LQKENI. The chain's CDR3 is CASSPTGDNNSPLHF. CDR3 sequence (DNA): TGTGCCAGCTCACCGACAGGGGACAATAATTCACCCCTCCACTTT.

Only a few counts were recorded for this clonotype. The V gene is TRBV6-2 or TRBV6-3, the J gene TRBJ1-2, with unresolved D. This CDR3 spans 12 amino acids. V dropped 10 bases and J dropped 1 base, with 10 bases sitting between them. The germline gives CDR1 MNHEY, CDR2 SVGEGT. This CDR3 is CATQDFNYGYTF. CDR3 bases: TGTGCCACCCAAGATTTTAACTATGGCTACACCTTC.

This clonotype was observed a single time. The genes are TRBV14 and TRBJ2-7, with D hard to call. CDR1 and CDR2 from the germline V gene are SGHDN and FVKESK. The CDR3 covers 12 residues. V gave up 8 bases and J gave up 6 bases, with 14 bases separating them. The CDR3 spells CASGLGPGEQYF. DNA of the CDR3: TGTGCCAGCGGTCTAGGTCCCGGCGAGCAGTACTTC.

This chain connects TRBV21-1 to TRBJ1-1. TRBV21-1 is assigned pseudogene status. This CDR3 comprises 15 residues. CDR3 sequence reads: CASSEATELFTEAFF. CDR3 DNA: TGTGCCAGCAGCGAAGCTACGGAACTCTTCACTGAAGCTTTCTTT.

The chain links TRBV12-3 or TRBV12-4 to TRBJ2-2; 8 positions match TRBD1. Trimming at V came to 6 bases and at J to 5 bases, leaving 5 bases not matched to a gene. The CDR3 contains 14 residues. The chain's CDR3 is CASRTTGETGELFF. The CDR3, as DNA: TGTGCCAGCAGGACGACAGGGGAAACCGGGGAGCTGTTTTTT.

This clonotype was seen many times. The gene calls are TRBV6-1 and TRBJ1-2; 9 nucleotides line up with TRBD1. The CDR3 spans 16 residues. Germline lookup yields CDR1 MNHNS and CDR2 SASEGT. Trimming removed 4 bases from V and 5 bases from J; junction bases left unmatched: 11. The CDR3 spells CASSGDRESHLYGYTF. The CDR3 DNA sequence: TGTGCCAGCAGTGGGGACAGGGAGTCGCACCTATATGGCTACACCTTC.

This clonotype has ten or more counts. The chain employs TRBV29-1 and TRBJ2-2, with 9 bases matching TRBD2. Germline V CDR1 and CDR2: SQVTM, ANQGSEA. The CDR3 is 14 residues long. The V and J ends lost 4 bases and 9 bases, in that order; junction bases with no gene match: 9. This CDR3 is CSVGFSGRFRELFF. CDR3 nucleotide sequence: TGCAGCGTTGGGTTTAGCGGGAGATTCCGGGAGCTGTTTTTT.

This clonotype occurred a few times. The chain joins TRBV6-6 to TRBJ2-1, with TRBD2 identical over 8 bases. The CDR3 length is 15 residues. Per the germline V gene, CDR1 is MNHNY and CDR2 is SVGAGI (reference sequence). Losses at the gene ends were 4 bases for V and 4 bases for J; bases not matched to a gene: 6. This CDR3 reads CASSLTGGVYNEQFF. The CDR3 DNA follows: TGTGCCAGCAGTTTAACGGGAGGGGTGTACAATGAGCAGTTCTTC.

This clonotype has a handful of counts. The genes are TRBV11-2 and TRBJ1-2; 9 bases fit TRBD1. Germline CDR1 and CDR2: SGHAT and FQNNGV. V shed 3 bases, J shed 7 bases, and the junction held 3 bases outside the gene matches. The CDR3 has 13 residues. As DNA, the CDR3 is TGTGCCAGCAGCTTCAGGACAGGGGTTGGCTACACCTTC. This codes for CASSFRTGVGYTF. Drawing the rest from reference TRBV11-2 and TRBJ1-2, the complete variable domain is EAGVAQSPRYKIIEKRQSVAFWCNPISGHATLYWYQQILGQGPKLLIQFQNNGVVDDSQLPKDRFSAERLKGVDSTLKIQPAKLEDSAVYLCASSFRTGVGYTFGSGTRLTVV.

This clonotype was seen at least ten times. V and J are TRBV2 and TRBJ2-2; D gene unclear. Germline CDR1 SNHLY, CDR2 FYNNEI. V lost 6 bases and J 0 bases, leaving 11 bases between the germline ends. The CDR3 runs to 15 residues. The CDR3 loop reads CASSLVASNTGELFF. CDR3 in DNA: TGTGCCAGCAGCTTAGTGGCTTCGAACACCGGGGAGCTGTTTTTT. The full variable domain, in which reference TRBV2 and TRBJ2-2 provide the parts outside the CDR3, is EPEVTQTPSHQVTQMGQEVILRCVPISNHLYFYWYRQILGQKVEFLVSFYNNEISEKSEIFDDQFSVERPDGSNFTLKIRSTKLEDSAMYFCASSLVASNTGELFFGEGSRLTVL.

In this sample, this clonotype turned up many times. The chain has TRBV19 and TRBJ2-1; TRBD1 or TRBD2 may be the D gene (6 bases each). CDR1 is LNHDA and CDR2 is SQIVND in the germline V gene (reference sequence). With 4 bases removed from V and 11 bases from J, the gap between germline ends came to 18 bases. This CDR3 has 14 residues. The CDR3 protein is CASSKGGLGSKQFF. The CDR3 nucleotides read TGTGCCAGTAGTAAGGGGGGCCTCGGTAGTAAGCAGTTCTTC.

The V call is TRBV7-3, the J call TRBJ2-7, with TRBD2 matching over 8 bases. The CDR3 is 15 amino acids. V shed 5 bases, J shed 2 bases, and the junction held 8 bases outside the gene matches. CDR1 and CDR2 from the germline V gene are SGHTA and FQGTGA. The CDR3 DNA is TGTGCCAGCAGCCCCTTTAGCGGGGCCGCCTACGAGCAGTACTTC. Amino acid sequence: CASSPFSGAAYEQYF. Full variable domain (remainder filled in from reference TRBV7-3 and TRBJ2-7): GAGVSQTPSNKVTEKGKYVELRCDPISGHTALYWYRQSLGQGPEFLIYFQGTGAADDSGLPNDRFFAVRPEGSVSTLKIQRTERGDSAVYLCASSPFSGAAYEQYFGPGTRLTVT.

This clonotype was found many times. The chain recombines TRBV15 with TRBJ2-5; D gene unclear. The CDR3 has 15 residues. Trimming took 1 base from V and 1 from J, leaving 10 bases between them. The V gene's germline CDR1 is LNHNV and CDR2 YYDKDF (reference sequence). The CDR3 bases are TGTGCCACCAGCAGAGGTCGACCCATCCAAGAGACCCAGTACTTC. Translation gives CATSRGRPIQETQYF.

V and J are TRBV12-3 or TRBV12-4 and TRBJ2-7; possibly TRBD1 for D (5 bases). The CDR3 is made up of 14 amino acids. Trimming pared 6 bases from V and 0 bases from J, leaving 12 bases between. The chain's CDR3 is CASSLTAFSYEQYF. CDR3 DNA sequence: TGTGCCAGCAGCCTGACAGCCTTCTCCTACGAGCAGTACTTC.

This clonotype was observed a few times. The CDR3 protein is CASSIGTQDPYEQYF. For the CDR3, the DNA is TGTGCCAGCAGTATCGGGACCCAGGACCCCTACGAGCAGTACTTC. The chain combines TRBV6-5 with TRBJ2-7, with D perhaps given as TRBD1 or TRBD2 (5 bases each). Germline assignment: CDR1 MNHEY and CDR2 SVGAGI. The CDR3 is 15 amino acids. Between the trimmed V and J ends, which lost 5 bases and 2 bases, there was a span of 16 bases.

The chain is built from TRBV28 and TRBJ2-1; 11 bases are a match to TRBD2. With 5 bases clipped from V and 4 bases from J, the junction kept 7 bases outside the gene matches. The germline V gene encodes CDR1 MDHEN and CDR2 SYDVKM. The CDR3 sequence is 16 residues long. In DNA form, the CDR3 reads TGTGCCAGCAGTGAACGGACTAGCGGGCCTTACAATGAGCAGTTCTTC. It codes for CASSERTSGPYNEQFF.

The J gene is TRBJ1-2, the V gene TRBV30; D gene uncertain. The length of the CDR3 is 15 residues. Germline V lookup: CDR1 GTSNPN, CDR2 SVGIG (reference sequence). Trimming took off 2 bases at V and 0 bases at J, with 13 bases between the two ends. The CDR3 DNA follows: TGTGCCTGGAGTACCTCAGGCTCCCCTAACTATGGCTACACCTTC. Translation gives CAWSTSGSPNYGYTF.

This clonotype came up a few times. V gene TRBV5-1 combines with J gene TRBJ2-2; no clear D gene. Germline loops: CDR1 SGHRS, CDR2 YFSETQ. V lost 0 bases and J 5 bases, leaving 11 bases between the germline ends. This CDR3 contains 15 residues. The CDR3 reads CASSLASKGTGELFF. The DNA for the CDR3 is TGCGCCAGCAGCTTGGCCTCTAAGGGAACCGGGGAGCTGTTTTTT.

This clonotype was seen a few times. The V call is TRBV4-2, the J call TRBJ2-3; D is uncertain. The CDR3 sequence is 14 residues long. CDR1 and CDR2 (germline): LGHNA, YNFKEQ. V lost 1 base and J 6 bases, leaving 11 bases between the germline ends. CDR3 DNA: TGTGCCAGCAGCCAAGGTGGCCTCGTGGATACGCAGTATTTT. This encodes CASSQGGLVDTQYF.

The V and J genes are TRBV20-1 and TRBJ2-3, with D perhaps matching TRBD2 (6 bases). The CDR3 runs to 18 residues. From germline, CDR1 is DFQATT and CDR2 SNEGSKA (reference sequence). V was trimmed by 0 bases and J by 1 base, leaving 20 bases between them. This chain's CDR3 is CSARDRFMRDVRTDTQYF. CDR3 DNA sequence: TGCAGTGCTAGAGACAGATTTATGCGGGACGTGCGCACAGATACGCAGTATTTT.